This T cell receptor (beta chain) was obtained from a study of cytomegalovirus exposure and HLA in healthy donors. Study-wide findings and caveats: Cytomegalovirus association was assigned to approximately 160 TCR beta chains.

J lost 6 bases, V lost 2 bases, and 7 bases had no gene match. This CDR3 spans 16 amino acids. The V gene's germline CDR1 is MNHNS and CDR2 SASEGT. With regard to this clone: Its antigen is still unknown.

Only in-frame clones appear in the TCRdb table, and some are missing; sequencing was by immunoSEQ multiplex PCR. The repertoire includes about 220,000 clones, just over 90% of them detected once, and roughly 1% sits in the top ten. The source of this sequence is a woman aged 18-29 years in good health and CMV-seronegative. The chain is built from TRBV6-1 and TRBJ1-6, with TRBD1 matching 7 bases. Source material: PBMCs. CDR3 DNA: TGTGCCAGCAGTGAATTGGGGGGACAGTTTAATTCACCCCTCCACTTT. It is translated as CASSELGGQFNSPLHF.